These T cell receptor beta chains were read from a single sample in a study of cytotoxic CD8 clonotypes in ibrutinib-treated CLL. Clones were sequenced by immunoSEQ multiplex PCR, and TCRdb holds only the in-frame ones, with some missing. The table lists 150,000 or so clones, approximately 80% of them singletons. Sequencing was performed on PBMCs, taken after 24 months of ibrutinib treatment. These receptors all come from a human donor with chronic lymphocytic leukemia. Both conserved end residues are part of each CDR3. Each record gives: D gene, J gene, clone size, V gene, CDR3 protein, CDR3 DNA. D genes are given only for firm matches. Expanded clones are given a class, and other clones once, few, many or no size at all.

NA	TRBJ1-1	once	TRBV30	CACRLGPEAFF	TGTGCCTGCCGATTGGGACCTGAAGCTTTCTTT
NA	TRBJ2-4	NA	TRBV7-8	CASSLAGGPTGNIQYF	TGTGCCAGCAGCTTAGCGGGGGGCCCTACCGGGAACATTCAGTACTTC
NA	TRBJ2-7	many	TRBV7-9	CASSLAGVYEQYF	TGTGCCAGCAGCTTAGCGGGGGTCTACGAGCAGTACTTC
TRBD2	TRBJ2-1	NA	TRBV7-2	CASSLELAGGNNEQFF	TGTGCCAGCAGCTTAGAGCTAGCGGGGGGGAACAATGAGCAGTTCTTC
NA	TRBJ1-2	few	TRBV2	CASTGGGGLYGYTF	TGTGCCAGCACCGGAGGGGGGGGCCTCTATGGCTACACCTTC
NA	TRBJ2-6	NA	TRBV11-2	CASSPGPSGANVLTF	TGTGCCAGCAGCCCCGGACCCTCTGGGGCCAACGTCCTGACTTTC
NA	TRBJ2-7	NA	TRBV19	CASSMGGRQYF	TGTGCCAGTAGTATGGGGGGACGGCAGTACTTC
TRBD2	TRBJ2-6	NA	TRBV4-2	CASSQDRASGTHSGANVLTF	TGTGCCAGCAGCCAAGATCGGGCTAGCGGGACCCACTCTGGGGCCAACGTCCTGACTTTC
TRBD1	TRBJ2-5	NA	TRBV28	CASSITGQGLQSYF	TGTGCCAGCAGCATTACGGGACAGGGGCTTCAATCCTACTTC
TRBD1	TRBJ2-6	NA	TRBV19	CASTPQGPGANVLTF	TGTGCCAGTACCCCACAGGGGCCTGGGGCCAACGTCCTGACTTTC
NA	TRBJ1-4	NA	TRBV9	CASSSSLLYSASEKLFF	TGTGCCAGCAGCTCAAGTCTTCTCTACAGTGCGTCCGAAAAACTGTTTTTT
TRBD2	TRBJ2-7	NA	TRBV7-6	CASSAQAGGNYEQYF	TGTGCCAGCAGCGCACAAGCGGGAGGGAACTACGAGCAGTACTTC
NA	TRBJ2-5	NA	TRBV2	CASSEGDTGTQYF	TGTGCCAGCAGTGAAGGGGACACGGGGACCCAGTACTTC
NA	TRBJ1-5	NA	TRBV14	CASSQGWASNQPQHF	TGTGCCAGCAGCCAAGGGTGGGCGAGCAATCAGCCCCAGCATTTT
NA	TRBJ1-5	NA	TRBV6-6	CASSYSGGGDQPQHF	TGTGCCAGCAGTTACTCGGGGGGGGGAGATCAGCCCCAGCATTTT
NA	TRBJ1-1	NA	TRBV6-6	CASRTPTGGRTEAFF	TGTGCCAGCAGGACCCCAACGGGGGGAAGAACTGAAGCTTTCTTT
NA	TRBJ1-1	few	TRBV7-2	CASSLVVTEAFF	TGTGCCAGCAGCTTAGTGGTTACTGAAGCTTTCTTT
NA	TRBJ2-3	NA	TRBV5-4	CASSLWYTRTDTQYF	TGTGCCAGCAGCTTGTGGTACACCCGCACAGATACGCAGTATTTT
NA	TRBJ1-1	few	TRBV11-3	CASSLGDGRKAFF	TGTGCCAGCAGCCTCGGGGACGGACGGAAAGCTTTCTTT
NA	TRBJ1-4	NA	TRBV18	CASSPAPGANEKLFF	TGTGCCAGCTCACCGGCGCCAGGGGCTAATGAAAAACTGTTTTTT
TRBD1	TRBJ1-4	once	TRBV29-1	CSVGQPGTGGAPGKLFF	TGCAGCGTTGGCCAACCCGGGACAGGGGGCGCCCCGGGTAAACTGTTTTTT
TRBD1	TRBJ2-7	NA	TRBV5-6	CASSFGTGTYEQYF	TGTGCCAGCAGCTTTGGGACAGGGACCTACGAGCAGTACTTC
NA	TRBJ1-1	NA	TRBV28	CASSFNPWQQAFF	TGTGCCAGCAGTTTCAATCCCTGGCAGCAAGCTTTCTTT
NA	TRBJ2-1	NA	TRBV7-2	CASSFWEEQFF	TGTGCCAGCAGCTTTTGGGAGGAGCAGTTCTTC
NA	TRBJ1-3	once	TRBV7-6	CASSLGGKGSGNTIYF	TGTGCCAGCAGCTTAGGAGGGAAAGGGTCTGGAAACACCATATATTTT
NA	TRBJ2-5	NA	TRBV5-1	CASSPERGQETQYF	TGCGCCAGCAGCCCCGAGAGGGGCCAAGAGACCCAGTACTTC
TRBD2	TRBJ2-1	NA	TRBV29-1	CSVVGLAGPPYNEQFF	TGCAGCGTTGTGGGACTAGCGGGGCCGCCCTACAATGAGCAGTTCTTC
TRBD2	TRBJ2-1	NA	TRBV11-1	CASKGGLAGSLTYNEQFF	TGTGCCAGCAAAGGGGGGCTAGCGGGGTCCCTGACCTACAATGAGCAGTTCTTC
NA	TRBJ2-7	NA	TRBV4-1	CASSQGSDPSYEQYF	TGCGCCAGCAGCCAAGGGTCCGACCCTTCCTACGAGCAGTACTTC
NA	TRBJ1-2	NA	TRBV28	CASRDLGGYTF	TGTGCCAGCAGGGACCTGGGAGGCTACACCTTC
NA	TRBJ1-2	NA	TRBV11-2	CASNPRAGDNYGYTF	TGTGCCAGCAACCCTCGGGCAGGAGATAACTATGGCTACACCTTC
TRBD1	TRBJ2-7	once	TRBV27	CASSLRTGGGEQYF	TGTGCCAGCAGTTTGCGGACAGGTGGAGGCGAGCAGTACTTC
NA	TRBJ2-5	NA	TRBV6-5	CASRELETQYF	TGTGCCAGCCGGGAGTTAGAGACCCAGTACTTC
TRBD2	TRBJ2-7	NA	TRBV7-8	CASSLLAGVPYEQYF	TGTGCCAGCAGCCTGCTGGCGGGAGTGCCCTACGAGCAGTACTTC
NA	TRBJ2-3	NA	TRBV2	CASSGRIVTDTQYF	TGTGCCAGCAGTGGGCGCATTGTCACAGATACGCAGTATTTT
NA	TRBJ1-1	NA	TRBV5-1	CASSLGYRGNTEAFF	TGCGCCAGCAGCTTGGGGTATCGGGGGAACACTGAAGCTTTCTTT
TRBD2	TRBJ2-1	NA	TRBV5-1	CASSLTSGSYNEQFF	TGCGCCAGCAGCTTGACTAGCGGATCCTACAATGAGCAGTTCTTC
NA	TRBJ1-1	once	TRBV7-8	CASSLRESTEAFF	TGTGCCAGCAGCTTGCGCGAAAGCACTGAAGCTTTCTTT
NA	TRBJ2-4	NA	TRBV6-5	CASRPPGVKNIQYF	TGTGCCAGCAGGCCCCCGGGAGTCAAAAACATTCAGTACTTC
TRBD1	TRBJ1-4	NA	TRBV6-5	CASSYSWTGGEKLFF	TGTGCCAGCAGTTACTCTTGGACAGGCGGGGAAAAACTGTTTTTT
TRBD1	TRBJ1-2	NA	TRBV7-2	CASRTTGSNYGYTF	TGTGCCAGCAGAACGACAGGGTCTAACTATGGCTACACCTTC